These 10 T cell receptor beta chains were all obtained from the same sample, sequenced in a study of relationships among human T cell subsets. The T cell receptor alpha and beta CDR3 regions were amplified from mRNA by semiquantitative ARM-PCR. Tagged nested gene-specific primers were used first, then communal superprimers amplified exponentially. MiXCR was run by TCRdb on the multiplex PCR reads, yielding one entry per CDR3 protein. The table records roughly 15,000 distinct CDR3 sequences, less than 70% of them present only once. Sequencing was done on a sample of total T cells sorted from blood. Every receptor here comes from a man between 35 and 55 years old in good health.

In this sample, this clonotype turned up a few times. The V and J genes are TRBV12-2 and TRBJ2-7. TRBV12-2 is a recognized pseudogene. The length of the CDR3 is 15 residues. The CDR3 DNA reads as TGTGCAAGTCGCTTAGGGTCTATTCTCTCCTACGAGCAGTACTTC. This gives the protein CASRLGSILSYEQYF.

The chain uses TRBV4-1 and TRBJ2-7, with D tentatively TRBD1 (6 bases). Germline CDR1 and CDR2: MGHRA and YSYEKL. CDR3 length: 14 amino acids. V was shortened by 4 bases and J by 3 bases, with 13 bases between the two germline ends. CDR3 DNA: TGCGCCAGCAGCCCTCAGGGGAGCAGCTACGAGCAGTACTTC. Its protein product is CASSPQGSSYEQYF.

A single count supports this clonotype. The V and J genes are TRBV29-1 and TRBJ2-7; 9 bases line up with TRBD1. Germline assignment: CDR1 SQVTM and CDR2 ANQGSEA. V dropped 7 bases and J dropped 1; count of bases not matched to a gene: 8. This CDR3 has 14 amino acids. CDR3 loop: CSAANRGRSYEQYF. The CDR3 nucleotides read TGCAGCGCCGCAAACAGGGGGCGATCCTACGAGCAGTACTTC.

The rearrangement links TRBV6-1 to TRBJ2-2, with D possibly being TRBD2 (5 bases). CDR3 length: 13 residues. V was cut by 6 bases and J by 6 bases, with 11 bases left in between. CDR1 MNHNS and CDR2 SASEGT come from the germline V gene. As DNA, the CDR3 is TGTGCCAGCAGGAGAACTAGGGCCGGGGAGCTGTTTTTT. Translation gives CASRRTRAGELFF.

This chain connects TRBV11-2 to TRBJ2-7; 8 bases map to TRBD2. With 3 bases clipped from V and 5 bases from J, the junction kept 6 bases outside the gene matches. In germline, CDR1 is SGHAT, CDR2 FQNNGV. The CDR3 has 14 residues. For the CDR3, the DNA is TGTGCCAGCAGCTTGGGGACTAGACGGCACGAGCAGTACTTC. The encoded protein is CASSLGTRRHEQYF.

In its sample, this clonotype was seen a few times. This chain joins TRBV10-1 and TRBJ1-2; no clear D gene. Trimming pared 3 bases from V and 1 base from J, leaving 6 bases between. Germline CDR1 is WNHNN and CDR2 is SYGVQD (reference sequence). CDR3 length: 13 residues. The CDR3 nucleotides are TGCGCCAGCAGTGAAGGGCTTAACTATGGCTACACCTTC. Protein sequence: CASSEGLNYGYTF.

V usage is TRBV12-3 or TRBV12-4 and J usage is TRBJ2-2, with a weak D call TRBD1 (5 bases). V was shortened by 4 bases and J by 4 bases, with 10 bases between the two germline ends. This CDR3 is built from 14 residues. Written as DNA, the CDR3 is TGTGCCAGCAGTTGGCAGGGAAGCACCGGGGAGCTGTTTTTT. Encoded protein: CASSWQGSTGELFF.

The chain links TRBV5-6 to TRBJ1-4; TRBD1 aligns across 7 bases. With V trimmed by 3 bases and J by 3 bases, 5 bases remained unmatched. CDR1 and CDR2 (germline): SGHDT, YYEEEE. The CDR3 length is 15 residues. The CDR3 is CASSSGQVANEKLFF. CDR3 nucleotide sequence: TGTGCCAGCAGCTCCGGACAGGTGGCTAATGAAAAACTGTTTTTT.

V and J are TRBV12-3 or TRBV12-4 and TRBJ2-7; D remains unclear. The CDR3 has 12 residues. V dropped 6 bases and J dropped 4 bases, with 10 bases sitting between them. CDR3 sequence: CASRVGRYEQYF. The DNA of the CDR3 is TGTGCCAGCAGAGTTGGCAGGTACGAGCAGTACTTC.

Here the CDR3 DNA reads TGCAGTGCTACAGGACTAGCGGGAAAACCTTCCTACGAGCAGTACTTC. The encoded protein is CSATGLAGKPSYEQYF. V and J are TRBV20-1 and TRBJ2-7; 12 bases line up with TRBD2. Germline V gives CDR1 DFQATT, CDR2 SNEGSKA (reference sequence). J was trimmed by 1 base and V by 4 bases; bases with no gene match: 8. The CDR3 covers 16 residues.